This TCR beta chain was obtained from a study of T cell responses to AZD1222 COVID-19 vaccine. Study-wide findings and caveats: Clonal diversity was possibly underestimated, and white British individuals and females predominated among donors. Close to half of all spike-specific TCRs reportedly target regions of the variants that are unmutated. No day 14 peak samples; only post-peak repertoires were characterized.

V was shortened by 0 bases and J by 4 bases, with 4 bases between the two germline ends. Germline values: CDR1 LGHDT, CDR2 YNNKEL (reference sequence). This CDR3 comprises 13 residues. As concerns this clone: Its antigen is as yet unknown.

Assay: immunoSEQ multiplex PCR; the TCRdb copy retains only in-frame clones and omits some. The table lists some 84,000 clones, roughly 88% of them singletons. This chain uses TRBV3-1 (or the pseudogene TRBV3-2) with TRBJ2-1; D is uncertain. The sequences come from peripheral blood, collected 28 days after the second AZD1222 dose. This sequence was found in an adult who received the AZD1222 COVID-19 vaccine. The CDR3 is CASSQDRYNEQFF. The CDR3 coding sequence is TGTGCCAGCAGCCAAGACAGGTACAATGAGCAGTTCTTC.